This T cell receptor beta chain was observed in a study of beta chain features in type 1 diabetes. This clone has more than one count but fewer than ten. Antigen unknown. cDNA synthesis used the whole RNA isolate, giving expressed TCRB sequences. Repertoires were generated with immunoSEQ multiplex PCR, while TCRdb's copy carries only in-frame clones and drops some. The sample carries about 340,000 clones, approximately 8.2% recorded once. The CDR3 is 15 residues long. Per germline, CDR1 ENHRY and CDR2 SYGVKD. Losses at the gene ends were 4 bases for V and 8 bases for J; bases not matched to a gene: 8. Purity exceeding 95% was reached by all sorted populations. Overall study findings and caveats: Across patients, naive, central memory and Treg TCRB repertoires exhibited apparently greater similarity than was observed across healthy donors. Among all four CD4+ subsets, Type 1 diabetes patients had TCRB CDR3s that were moderately but significantly shorter.

The receptor's source is a woman aged 18-35 years in good health. The material sequenced was central memory CD4+ T cells from blood. The chain has TRBV10-3 and TRBJ2-1; TRBD2 aligns across 10 bases. The CDR3 nucleotides read TGTGCCATCAGTGTTTCTAGCGGGAGTCCCCATGAGCAGTTCTTC. It yields the protein CAISVSSGSPHEQFF.